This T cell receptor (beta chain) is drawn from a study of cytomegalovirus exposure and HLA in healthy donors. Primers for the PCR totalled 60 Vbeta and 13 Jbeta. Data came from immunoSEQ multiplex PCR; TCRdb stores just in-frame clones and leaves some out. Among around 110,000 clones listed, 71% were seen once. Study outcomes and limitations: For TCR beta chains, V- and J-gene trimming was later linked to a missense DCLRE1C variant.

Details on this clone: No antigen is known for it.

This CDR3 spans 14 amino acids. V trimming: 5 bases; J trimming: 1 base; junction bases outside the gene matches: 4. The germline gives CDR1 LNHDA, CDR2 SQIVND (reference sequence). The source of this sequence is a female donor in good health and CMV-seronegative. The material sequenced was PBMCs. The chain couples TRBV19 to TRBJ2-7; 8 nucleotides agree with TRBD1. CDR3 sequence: CASSLRTGSYEQYF. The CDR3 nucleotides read TGTGCCAGTAGTTTACGGACAGGGTCCTACGAGCAGTACTTC.